Listed here are 4 T cell receptor beta chains from one sample, sequenced in a study of tumor and adjacent non-tumor tissue in lung cancer. The library came from three nested PCR rounds adapted from ARM-PCR protocols. Using its own MiXCR run on the multiplex PCR reads, TCRdb lists one record per CDR3 protein. The table records about 110,000 distinct CDR3 sequences, roughly 80% of them present only once. The template was RNA from unsorted bulk tissue. The sample consisted of lung tumor tissue. The receptors derive from a woman aged 60-75 years with non-small cell lung cancer.

The table lists this clonotype with many counts. The rearrangement links TRBV6-5 to TRBJ1-5, with TRBD1 matching 9 bases. With 5 bases clipped from V and 7 bases from J, the junction kept 15 bases outside the gene matches. The CDR3 has 17 amino acids. The V gene's germline CDR1 is MNHEY and CDR2 SVGAGI. The CDR3 DNA reads as TGTGCCAGCAGTCCGGAACCTGATTGGACAGGGGACCAGCCCCAGCATTTT. This gives the protein CASSPEPDWTGDQPQHF.

Many counts were recorded for this clonotype. The chain employs TRBV6-6 and TRBJ2-7, with 7 bases that match TRBD1. The V gene's germline CDR1 is MNHNY and CDR2 SVGAGI (reference sequence). The CDR3 loop spans 13 amino acids. The J segment lost 2 bases and the V segment lost 8 bases, leaving 6 bases of the junction unmatched. The CDR3 nucleotides read TGTGCCAGCTGCCAGGGGGACCCCTACGAGCAGTACTTC. This translates into CASCQGDPYEQYF.

A note on this clonotype: A much larger clone sits a single nucleotide away, making a read error possible. The chain links TRBV29-1 to TRBJ1-5; possibly TRBD1 for D (5 bases). Trimming shortened V by 8 bases and J by 6 bases, and 14 bases separated the two germline ends. The CDR3 consists of 12 residues. The V gene's germline CDR1 is SQVTM and CDR2 ANQGSEA. CDR3 residues: CSFRDGSQPQHF. The CDR3 DNA follows: TGCAGCTTCCGGGACGGCAGTCAGCCCCAGCATTTT.

Concerning this clonotype itself: A read error is likely, as this CDR3 ends without the conserved phenylalanine or tryptophan. The DNA is omitted, as the CDR3 cannot be located on it reliably, and the CDR3 follows TCRdb's listing. The chain joins TRBV20-1 to TRBJ1-2; TRBD1, the table's D call, lacks a check against the DNA. The CDR3 contains 15 residues when both ends are counted. The V gene's germline CDR1 is DFQATT and CDR2 SNEGSKA (reference sequence). The CDR3 region is CSAPRDRGTVSGYTS.